This TCR beta chain emerged from a study of T cells after posttransplantation cyclophosphamide. Cyclophosphamide on days +3 and +4 followed busulfan-fludarabine conditioning and a marrow graft. V was trimmed by 2 bases and J by 2 bases, leaving 10 bases between them. The germline CDR1 and CDR2 sequences are MNHEY and SVGAGI. The CDR3 is 15 residues long. Turning to this clone: Its antigen is unknown.

The method was immunoSEQ multiplex PCR; TCRdb's version includes in-frame clones alone and lacks a portion of them. The table has around 17,000 clones, roughly 93% seen once. Points from the study as a whole: Blood and skin or GI T cell repertoires showed limited TRB overlap. Later blood repertoires were often dominated by clones from the donor CD8+ memory compartment.

The receptor was derived from a male patient aged 60 to 75 who received an allogeneic stem cell transplant from a related donor and was CMV-positive. Among the T cells, some may be from the graft donor. Source: CD4+ T cells sorted from blood, taken after allogeneic stem cell transplant with posttransplant cyclophosphamide. The chain combines TRBV6-5 with TRBJ1-5; D might be TRBD1 (5 bases). In DNA, the CDR3 is TGTGCCAGCAGTTACGGCAGGGAAGGCAATCAGCCCCAGCATTTT. It encodes CASSYGREGNQPQHF.